Only a few counts were recorded for the clone carrying this TCR beta chain. What it recognizes is unknown. The data are from a study of beta chain features in type 1 diabetes. Regarding the study as a whole: Shorter TCRB CDR3s, moderately but significantly so, were found in Type 1 diabetes patients in all four CD4+ subsets.

Investigators reverse transcribed all isolated RNA, so they sequenced expressed TCRB transcripts. An average approximately 3.3 million reads came from naive, central memory and regulatory T cell samples. Profiling relied on immunoSEQ multiplex PCR, and the TCRdb table lists in-frame clones only, not all of them. Here the sample spans 85,000 to 110,000 clones, over 25% being singletons. V was trimmed by 1 base and J by 4 bases, leaving 10 bases between them. The CDR3 has 14 residues. Germline CDR1 SGHDN, CDR2 FVKESK. V gene TRBV14 combines with J gene TRBJ1-2; D is uncertain. The specimen was central memory CD4+ T cells from blood. The source is a woman aged 18-29 years with type 1 diabetes. CDR3 bases: TGTGCCAGCAGCCAAGCCGCGGCTGGCTATGGCTACACCTTC. Its protein product is CASSQAAAGYGYTF.